This T cell receptor beta chain was recovered during a study of blood T cells in healthy people across ages. It was with a sample-barcoded 5' primer and a J-beta primer mix that a second PCR of about 6 to 11 cycles was run. Each CDR3 protein is one row after TCRdb ran MiXCR on the 5' RACE reads. The table records hundreds of thousands of distinct CDR3 sequences, approximately 52% of them present only once. Germline V lookup: CDR1 MNHEY, CDR2 SMNVEV (reference sequence). Trimming took off 3 bases at V and 4 bases at J, with 12 bases between the two ends. The CDR3 sequence is 15 residues long. This clonotype appeared a few times.

J is TRBJ2-2 and V is TRBV27; D gene ambiguous. The sample comprised blood. This receptor was obtained from an elderly woman in good health. Here the CDR3 reads CASSLTGLGTGELFF. CDR3 coding DNA: TGTGCCAGCAGTTTGACGGGTTTGGGCACCGGGGAGCTGTTTTTT.